A single sample gave rise to the 21 T cell receptor beta chains below, sequenced in a study of T cells in Graves' hyperthyroidism and ophthalmopathy (dated by TCRdb to the late 2010s). Receptor amplification or capture employed multiplex PCR. Sequencing was performed on an Illumina HiSeq 2000. TCR beta CDR3 regions were amplified from RNA transcripts. The TCR CDR3 was subjected to a first round of RT-PCR using the HTBI primer set and the Qiagen OneStep RT-PCR kit. TCRdb took the public reads, trimmed them with fastp at Q25, ran MiXCR for clone calling and kept in-frame beta chains. Every entry covers one CDR3 protein and lists the most common genes and DNA from its rows. A total of around 490,000 distinct CDR3 sequences appear in this sample, 20% of them only once. Of the sample, approximately 48% falls within the top ten clones. The sequenced sample consisted of blood. The source of these receptors is a man in his forties or fifties with Graves' ophthalmopathy.

A few counts support this clonotype. The chain combines TRBV6-2 or TRBV6-3 with TRBJ2-1; D is unresolved. The CDR3 covers 15 residues. Trimming left V 4 bases short and J 0 bases short, with 10 bases between. Germline V gene data show CDR1 as MNHEY and CDR2 as SVGEGT. CDR3 sequence (DNA): TGTGCCAGCAGTTCGAGGTGGAGCTCCTACAATGAGCAGTTCTTC. Translating it yields CASSSRWSSYNEQFF.

This clonotype has ten or more counts. The V and J genes are TRBV5-4 and TRBJ2-7; 8 nucleotides line up with TRBD2. The CDR3 contains 14 residues. With V trimmed by 4 bases and J by 2 bases, 5 bases remained unmatched. The germline V gene encodes CDR1 SGHNT and CDR2 YYREEE (reference sequence). The CDR3 DNA follows: TGTGCCAGCAGCAGCGGGACTAGTCCCTACGAGCAGTACTTC. It specifies CASSSGTSPYEQYF. Full variable domain (remainder filled in from reference TRBV5-4 and TRBJ2-7): ETGVTQSPTHLIKTRGQQVTLRCSSQSGHNTVSWYQQALGQGPQFIFQYYREEENGRGNFPPRFSGLQFPNYSSELNVNALELDDSALYLCASSSGTSPYEQYFGPGTRLTVT.

About this clonotype itself: A read error may produce the germline difference seen at one junction end. The chain uses TRBV12-3 or TRBV12-4 and TRBJ2-2, with 10 nucleotides matching TRBD1. The CDR3 covers 15 residues. CDR3 protein: CVSRDDRGPGGELFF. The CDR3 DNA reads as TGTGTCAGCAGAGATGACAGGGGGCCCGGCGGGGAGCTGTTTTTT.

CDR3 in DNA: TGTGCCAGCAGTTACGGGGGGGTGAGAACAGATACGCAGTATTTT. Residues: CASSYGGVRTDTQYF. V usage is TRBV6-6 and J usage is TRBJ2-3, with 7 bases lining up with TRBD2. With 2 bases clipped from V and 3 bases from J, the junction kept 5 bases outside the gene matches. CDR3 size: 15 residues. CDR1 and CDR2 (germline): MNHNY, SVGAGI (reference sequence).

The chain combines TRBV3-1 with TRBJ2-7; D not certain. Germline V gene data show CDR1 as LGHDT and CDR2 as YNNKEL (reference sequence). This CDR3 has 16 amino acids. Trimming pared 4 bases from V and 2 bases from J, leaving 18 bases between. CDR3 sequence reads: CASSPWGSGLPYEQYF. CDR3 in DNA: TGTGCCAGCAGCCCATGGGGATCTGGGTTACCCTACGAGCAGTACTTC.

This clonotype has at least ten counts. The gene calls are TRBV20-1 and TRBJ2-1; 9 bases agree with TRBD2. Germline V gene sequence: CDR1 DFQATT, CDR2 SNEGSKA (reference sequence). The CDR3 has 15 amino acids. Unmatched junction bases numbered 10, after V lost 3 bases and J lost 7 bases. CDR3 sequence: CSARGGGASSNEQFF. The DNA of the CDR3 is TGCAGTGCTAGGGGCGGGGGGGCAAGTTCAAATGAGCAGTTCTTC.

Here the CDR3 reads CASSWQGEHQPQHF. Here the CDR3 DNA reads TGTGCCAGTAGCTGGCAGGGGGAACATCAGCCCCAGCATTTT. J is TRBJ1-5 and V is TRBV19, with 7 bases aligning to TRBD1. The junction had 7 bases not matched to a gene; V was cut back by 6 bases and J by 5 bases. Germline V lookup: CDR1 LNHDA, CDR2 SQIVND (reference sequence). The CDR3 loop spans 14 amino acids.

This clonotype was picked up a small number of times. A much bigger clone sits one base away, suggesting this may be a read error. This chain links TRBV5-1 with TRBJ2-1, with TRBD2 matching 9 bases. Germline assignment: CDR1 SGHRS and CDR2 YFSETQ. Losses at the gene ends were 0 bases for V and 7 bases for J; bases not matched to a gene: 5. This CDR3 region has 15 residues. CDR3 sequence reads: CASSLGRTSANEQFF. The CDR3 coding sequence is TGCGCCAGCAGCTTGGGGAGGACTAGCGCTAATGAGCAGTTCTTC.

The chain recombines TRBV11-2 with TRBJ2-1; 9 bases map to TRBD1. CDR3 length: 14 residues. Germline CDR1 is SGHAT and CDR2 is FQNNGV. Trimming cost V 6 bases and J 10 bases; bases outside gene matches: 10. CDR3: CASSSQGQGVEQFF. CDR3 nucleotides: TGTGCCAGCAGTTCCCAGGGACAGGGCGTAGAGCAGTTCTTC.

About this clonotype: A read error may be the cause here, since a much bigger clone is one base away. The chain couples TRBV3-1 to TRBJ1-6, with D possibly being TRBD1 (5 bases). The ends were cut back, 1 base at V and 7 bases at J, with 5 bases in the middle. CDR3 length equals 13 residues. Germline V CDR1 and CDR2: LGHDT, YNNKEL (reference sequence). The CDR3 nucleotides read TGTGCCAGCAGCCAAGGACAGAATTCACCCCTCCACTTT. This encodes CASSQGQNSPLHF.

This rearrangement joins TRBV5-1 to TRBJ1-1; D is uncertain. The CDR3 loop spans 13 amino acids. Trimming pared 0 bases from V and 4 bases from J, leaving 7 bases between. Germline CDR1 and CDR2: SGHRS and YFSETQ. CDR3 sequence (DNA): TGCGCCAGCAGCTTGGCCGAAGTCACTGAAGCTTTCTTT. Residues: CASSLAEVTEAFF.

The chain joins TRBV30 to TRBJ2-7; the D call may be TRBD1 or TRBD2 (7 bases each). Trimming left V 0 bases short and J 4 bases short, with 16 bases between. The length of the CDR3 is 15 residues. The V gene's germline CDR1 is GTSNPN and CDR2 SVGIG (reference sequence). CDR3 loop: CAWSVLRGRGYEQYF. CDR3 bases: TGTGCCTGGAGTGTCCTAAGGGGGCGGGGGTACGAGCAGTACTTC.

This clonotype was counted a few times. The chain links TRBV30 to TRBJ1-2; 12 bases fit TRBD1. J lost 5 bases, V lost 3 bases, and 7 bases had no gene match. Germline V CDR1 and CDR2: GTSNPN, SVGIG (reference sequence). The CDR3 totals 15 residues. CDR3 DNA sequence: TGTGCCTGGAGCAATAAGGGACAGGGGGCTTATGGCTACACCTTC. It yields the protein CAWSNKGQGAYGYTF.

This clonotype has a count of ten or more. The CDR3 region is CASSLAGPGEQFF. The CDR3 DNA is TGTGCCAGCAGCTTAGCGGGACCGGGAGAGCAGTTCTTC. The chain links TRBV11-2 to TRBJ2-1; perhaps D is TRBD1 or TRBD2 (5 bases each). This CDR3 has 13 residues. The germline V and J ends were trimmed by 1 base and 10 bases, with 11 bases remaining between them. In germline, CDR1 is SGHAT, CDR2 FQNNGV.

This clonotype showed up just a few times. This chain joins TRBV20-1 and TRBJ1-4; D is possibly TRBD1 (5 bases). Germline assignment: CDR1 DFQATT and CDR2 SNEGSKA (reference sequence). Trimming left V 0 bases short and J 7 bases short, with 15 bases between. The CDR3 spans 15 residues. CDR3: CSARDARGVGEKLFF. In DNA, the CDR3 is TGCAGTGCTAGAGACGCTCGGGGGGTCGGTGAAAAACTGTTTTTT.

This clonotype was detected many times. The CDR3 reads CASSLFGPGQAPYEQYF. The CDR3 region has the DNA TGTGCCAGCAGTTTATTCGGACCGGGACAGGCTCCCTACGAGCAGTACTTC. The V and J genes are TRBV27 and TRBJ2-7; 8 bases agree with TRBD1. Losses at the gene ends were 1 base for V and 2 bases for J; bases not matched to a gene: 10. Germline V gives CDR1 MNHEY, CDR2 SMNVEV (reference sequence). The CDR3 has 17 amino acids.

The chain joins TRBV15 to TRBJ2-2; 9 bases are shared with TRBD1. Losses at the gene ends were 5 bases for V and 3 bases for J; bases not matched to a gene: 4. CDR1 LNHNV and CDR2 YYDKDF come from the germline V gene (reference sequence). This CDR3 contains 15 residues. The CDR3: CATSSRDRDTGELFF. In DNA, the CDR3 is TGTGCCACCAGCTCCCGGGACAGGGACACCGGGGAGCTGTTTTTT.

V is TRBV20-1 and J is TRBJ2-3, with TRBD2 identical over 10 bases. This CDR3 has 16 amino acids. CDR1 is DFQATT, CDR2 SNEGSKA, per germline (reference sequence). V shed 5 bases, J shed 0 bases, and the junction held 8 bases outside the gene matches. CDR3 protein: CSASSGRLISTDTQYF. The DNA for the CDR3 is TGCAGTGCTTCTAGCGGGAGACTCATTAGCACAGATACGCAGTATTTT.

The genes are TRBV4-1 and TRBJ2-1, with D unresolved. The CDR3 totals 16 residues. V was clipped by 1 base and J by 8 bases, with 18 bases between them. Germline V CDR1 and CDR2: MGHRA, YSYEKL. This CDR3 is CASSQGVGRNLYEQFF. DNA for the CDR3: TGCGCCAGCAGCCAAGGTGTAGGACGAAACTTGTATGAGCAGTTCTTC.

J is TRBJ1-6 and V is TRBV20-1, with D tentatively TRBD1 (6 bases). The germline V gene has CDR1 DFQATT and CDR2 SNEGSKA (reference sequence). Trimming cost V 5 bases and J 9 bases, with 14 bases left between them. The CDR3 extends over 13 amino acids. The CDR3 protein is CSARPGEGSPLHF. The CDR3, as DNA: TGCAGTGCTCGGCCAGGGGAGGGTTCACCCCTCCACTTT.

This clonotype was counted at least ten times. This chain uses TRBV3-1 with TRBJ1-1, with 7 bases fitting TRBD1. Germline CDR1 and CDR2: LGHDT and YNNKEL (reference sequence). The V gene end was trimmed by 1 base and the J gene end by 6 bases; junction bases not matched to a gene: 5. This CDR3 contains 14 residues. CDR3 sequence (DNA): TGTGCCAGCAGCCAAGGGTACAGGGGCTCTGAAGCTTTCTTT. This gives the protein CASSQGYRGSEAFF.